What follows are 15 T cell receptor beta chains derived from one specimen sequenced in a study of molecular identifiers for immune sequencing clone quantification. TCRdb ran MiXCR on the PCR reads and lists one entry per CDR3 protein. The sample includes about 36,000 distinct CDR3 sequences, about a fifth of them seen just once. The specimen was naive CD8+ T cells from blood, with Jurkat cell RNA spiked in. The subset: FACS-sorted CD8+CD4-CCR7+CD45RA+ naive T cells. Receptors originate from a human donor in good health. Some libraries in this study had Jurkat cell RNA spiked in.

This clonotype was observed at least ten times. The chain employs TRBV6-2 or TRBV6-3 and TRBJ2-7, with 7 nucleotides matching TRBD1. Germline CDR1 reads MNHEY; CDR2 reads SVGEGT. The CDR3 has 15 residues. V dropped 4 bases and J dropped 1; count of bases not matched to a gene: 7. The DNA for the CDR3 is TGTGCCAGCAGTTTCCCGGACAGGAGGTCCTACGAGCAGTACTTC. Its protein is CASSFPDRRSYEQYF.

A few counts support this clonotype. The chain is built from TRBV21-1 and TRBJ2-1; the table's D call of TRBD2 was not tested on the DNA. TRBV21-1 is a pseudogene locus. The length of the CDR3 is 14 residues. The DNA of the CDR3 is TGTGCCAGCAGCAAGGGACTAGTGAACAATGAGCAGTTCTTC. This codes for CASSKGLVNNEQFF.

In the case of this clonotype: Just one base apart from a much larger clone, this may be a read error. The DNA of the CDR3 is TGCGCCAGCAGCCAAGCAGGCGGGAGGATCGACGAGCAGTACTTC. Its protein is CASSQAGGRIDEQYF. The gene calls are TRBV4-1 and TRBJ2-7; 8 bases align to TRBD2. Germline V gene lookup returns CDR1 MGHRA and CDR2 YSYEKL. This CDR3 has 15 amino acids. Germline trimming cut 1 base from V and 5 bases from J; bases unmatched to any gene: 7.

Ten or more counts support this clonotype. This chain links TRBV20-1 with TRBJ2-1; weak D call: TRBD2 (6 bases). Germline-derived CDR1 and CDR2 are DFQATT and SNEGSKA (reference sequence). The ends were cut back, 1 base at V and 6 bases at J, with 19 bases in the middle. This CDR3 region has 16 residues. In DNA, the CDR3 is TGCAGTGCTAGAGTTCCGTATCGGGGGAGGACCAATGAGCAGTTCTTC. Its protein is CSARVPYRGRTNEQFF.

This clonotype came up many times. The chain links TRBV3-1 to TRBJ1-5, with a possible D match to TRBD1 (6 bases). V was cut by 0 bases and J by 6 bases, with 12 bases left in between. The CDR3 contains 15 residues. Per the germline V gene, CDR1 is LGHDT and CDR2 is YNNKEL (reference sequence). The CDR3 bases are TGTGCCAGCAGCCAAGAGTACACAGGGCTTCAGCCCCAGCATTTT. Translating it yields CASSQEYTGLQPQHF. The whole variable domain, filled in from reference TRBV3-1 and TRBJ1-5, reads DTAVSQTPKYLVTQMGNDKSIKCEQNLGHDTMYWYKQDSKKFLKIMFSYNNKELIINETVPNRFSPKSPDKAHLNLHINSLELGDSAVYFCASSQEYTGLQPQHFGDGTRLSIL.

In this sample, this clonotype turned up many times. The rearrangement uses TRBV10-3 and TRBJ2-2; the D is unclear. There are 12 residues in the CDR3. With 4 bases removed from V and 5 bases from J, the gap between germline ends came to 5 bases. The germline CDR1 and CDR2 sequences are ENHRY and SYGVKD. The CDR3 DNA sequence: TGTGCCATCAGTGCACTGACCGGGGAGCTGTTTTTT. As protein: CAISALTGELFF.

This clonotype was recorded many times. The chain recombines TRBV13 with TRBJ2-7; D is perhaps TRBD2 (7 bases). CDR1 is PRHDT and CDR2 is FYEKMQ in the germline V gene (reference sequence). Trimming removed 5 bases from V and 1 base from J, with 12 bases in between. This CDR3 is 14 amino acids long. The CDR3 DNA reads as TGTGCCAGCAGCGAGGGGGGGGATTCCTACGAGCAGTACTTC. Amino acids: CASSEGGDSYEQYF. Supplemented by reference TRBV13 and TRBJ2-7, the full variable domain reads AAGVIQSPRHLIKEKRETATLKCYPIPRHDTVYWYQQGPGQDPQFLISFYEKMQSDKGSIPDRFSAQQFSDYHSELNMSSLELGDSALYFCASSEGGDSYEQYFGPGTRLTVT.

With respect to this clonotype: A much larger clone is a single base away; this may be a read error. The rearrangement joins TRBV7-8 to TRBJ2-2; D gene uncertain. The CDR3 runs 12 residues. The V end lost 5 bases, the J end lost 6 bases, and 7 bases lay between the germline ends. From germline, CDR1 is SGHVS and CDR2 FQNEAQ. The DNA for the CDR3 is TGTGCCAGCAGCCACAACGCCGGGGAGCTGTTTTTT. Translating it yields CASSHNAGELFF.

This clonotype has a count of ten or more. This chain uses TRBV7-9 with TRBJ2-5, with unresolved D. Germline CDR1 reads SEHNR; CDR2 reads FQNEAQ (reference sequence). V gave up 3 bases and J gave up 2 bases, with 7 bases separating them. This CDR3 contains 13 residues. For the CDR3, the DNA is TGTGCCAGCAGCTTTGGCCAGCAAGAGACCCAGTACTTC. It codes for CASSFGQQETQYF.

Only a few counts were recorded for this clonotype. The chain uses TRBV18 and TRBJ2-7; 9 bases fit TRBD1. The CDR3 is made up of 15 amino acids. V lost 2 bases, J lost 1 base, and 3 bases stayed unmatched. CDR1 KGHSH and CDR2 LQKENI come from the germline V gene. The chain's CDR3 is CASSPTDRGSYEQYF. In nucleotides, the CDR3 is TGTGCCAGCTCACCAACGGACAGGGGTTCCTACGAGCAGTACTTC.

This clonotype was detected many times. The V call is TRBV10-3, the J call TRBJ1-1; no clear D gene. This CDR3 spans 13 amino acids. From germline, CDR1 is ENHRY and CDR2 SYGVKD. V gave up 3 bases and J gave up 4 bases, with 9 bases separating them. Written as DNA, the CDR3 is TGTGCCATCAGTGAAGGCGGGAGCACTGAAGCTTTCTTT. Amino acid sequence: CAISEGGSTEAFF.

This clonotype was seen a handful of times. This chain joins TRBV20-1 and TRBJ2-7; unclear D gene. Germline-derived CDR1 and CDR2 are DFQATT and SNEGSKA (reference sequence). This CDR3 is built from 10 residues. The V and J ends lost 3 bases and 3 bases respectively, with 3 bases between them. Here the CDR3 reads CSARDYEQYF. The CDR3 nucleotides read TGCAGTGCTAGGGACTACGAGCAGTACTTC.

The chain recombines TRBV29-1 with TRBJ1-1, with TRBD1 matching over 7 bases. The ends lost 6 bases at V and 1 base at J; junction bases unmatched: 11. CDR1 is SQVTM and CDR2 is ANQGSEA in the germline V gene. This CDR3 has 15 amino acids. CDR3 bases: TGCAGCGTGCGGGACAGCCTAAGGGGGAACACTGAAGCTTTCTTT. This sequence encodes CSVRDSLRGNTEAFF.

As to this clonotype: A much larger clone is a single base away; this may be a read error. The CDR3 coding sequence is TGTGCCAGCAGCTTGGGGACAGGGGGTGAAAAACTGTTTTTT. Protein: CASSLGTGGEKLFF. The chain is built from TRBV5-6 and TRBJ1-4, with TRBD1 matching 10 bases. The CDR3 has 14 amino acids. Losses at the gene ends were 0 bases for V and 7 bases for J; bases not matched to a gene: 0. From germline, CDR1 is SGHDT and CDR2 YYEEEE.

This chain joins TRBV27 and TRBJ2-7; a possible D gene is TRBD2 (5 bases). The V end lost 6 bases, the J end lost 9 bases, and 18 bases lay between the germline ends. The V gene's germline CDR1 is MNHEY and CDR2 SMNVEV (reference sequence). CDR3 size: 13 residues. As DNA, the CDR3 is TGTGCCAGCAGGGAGAGTTTGGGAGTTGGGCAGTACTTC. It yields the protein CASRESLGVGQYF.